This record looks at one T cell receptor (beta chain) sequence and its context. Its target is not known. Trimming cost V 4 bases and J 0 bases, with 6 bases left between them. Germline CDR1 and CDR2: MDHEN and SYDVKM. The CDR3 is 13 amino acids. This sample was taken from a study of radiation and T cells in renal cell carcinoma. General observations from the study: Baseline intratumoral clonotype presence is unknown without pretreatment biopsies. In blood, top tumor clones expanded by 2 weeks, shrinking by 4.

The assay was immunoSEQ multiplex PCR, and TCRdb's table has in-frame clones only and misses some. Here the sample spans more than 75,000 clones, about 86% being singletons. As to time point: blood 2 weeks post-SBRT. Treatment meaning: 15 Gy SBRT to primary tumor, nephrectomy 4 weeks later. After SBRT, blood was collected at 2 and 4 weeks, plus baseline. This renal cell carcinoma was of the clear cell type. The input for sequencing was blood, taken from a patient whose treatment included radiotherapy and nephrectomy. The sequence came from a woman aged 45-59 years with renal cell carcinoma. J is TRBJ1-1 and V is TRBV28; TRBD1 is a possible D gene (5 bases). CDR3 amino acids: CASSSRVNTEAFF. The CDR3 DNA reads TGTGCCAGCAGTTCCAGGGTGAACACTGAAGCTTTCTTT. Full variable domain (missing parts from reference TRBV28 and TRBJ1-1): DVKVTQSSRYLVKRTGEKVFLECVQDMDHENMFWYRQDPGLGLRLIYFSYDVKMKEKGDIPEGYSVSREKKERFSLILESASTNQTSMYLCASSSRVNTEAFFGQGTRLTVV.